The 19 T cell receptor beta chains below all came from one sample that was sequenced in a study of cytomegalovirus exposure and HLA in healthy donors. Vbeta (60) and Jbeta (13) primers were used in the PCR. Libraries were prepared by immunoSEQ multiplex PCR; TCRdb keeps only in-frame clonotypes and omits some of them. Of 120,000 or so clones in the sample, roughly 75% were seen once. The sequencing sample was made of PBMCs. The receptors come from a female donor in good health and CMV-seronegative.

The chain is built from TRBV18 and TRBJ1-1, with 9 positions matching TRBD1. Trimming took 5 bases from V and 5 from J; bases not matched to a gene: 6. The germline gives CDR1 KGHSH, CDR2 LQKENI. CDR3 length: 14 amino acids. CDR3 sequence: CASSANRGQTEAFF. Written as DNA, the CDR3 is TGTGCCAGCTCAGCCAACAGGGGGCAGACTGAAGCTTTCTTT.

The chain employs TRBV18 and TRBJ1-5; 7 positions agree with TRBD1. CDR1 is KGHSH, CDR2 LQKENI, per germline. CDR3 length: 16 amino acids. The V gene end was trimmed by 0 bases and the J gene end by 4 bases; junction bases not matched to a gene: 6. The CDR3 loop reads CASSPPAGGINQPQHF. The CDR3 DNA reads as TGTGCCAGCTCACCACCGGCAGGGGGTATTAATCAGCCCCAGCATTTT.

The V and J genes are TRBV14 and TRBJ2-7; D is uncertain. The CDR3 has 16 residues. Germline CDR1 and CDR2: SGHDN and FVKESK. Trimming stripped 0 bases from V and 0 bases from J, with 12 bases between. The CDR3 loop is CASSQDGPPYSYEQYF. The CDR3 DNA reads TGTGCCAGCAGCCAAGATGGCCCCCCGTACTCCTACGAGCAGTACTTC.

The chain has TRBV5-1 and TRBJ2-1, with a possible D match to TRBD2 (5 bases). Trimming removed 3 bases from V and 6 bases from J, with 7 bases in between. CDR3 length: 12 amino acids. Germline V gene lookup returns CDR1 SGHRS and CDR2 YFSETQ. The CDR3 region is CASSSSTNEQFF. The CDR3 nucleotides read TGCGCCAGCAGCTCTAGCACCAATGAGCAGTTCTTC.

This clone was seen a handful of times. The chain recombines TRBV28 with TRBJ1-5; D is unresolved. Trimming removed 6 bases from V and 1 base from J, with 4 bases in between. This CDR3 spans 12 amino acids. Germline CDR1 is MDHEN and CDR2 is SYDVKM. CDR3 sequence reads: CASRASNQPQHF. CDR3 in DNA: TGTGCCAGCAGGGCCAGCAATCAGCCCCAGCATTTT. Looking up the rest from reference TRBV28 and TRBJ1-5 gives the full variable domain: DVKVTQSSRYLVKRTGEKVFLECVQDMDHENMFWYRQDPGLGLRLIYFSYDVKMKEKGDIPEGYSVSREKKERFSLILESASTNQTSMYLCASRASNQPQHFGDGTRLSIL.

This clone appeared once. The chain recombines TRBV30 with TRBJ1-6, with D unclear. CDR3 length: 16 amino acids. The V gene's germline CDR1 is GTSNPN and CDR2 SVGIG (reference sequence). V was shortened by 1 base and J by 0 bases, with 10 bases between the two germline ends. The CDR3 DNA reads TGTGCCTGGAGTGGCAGGCCGAGCTCCTATAATTCACCCCTCCACTTT. Encoded protein: CAWSGRPSSYNSPLHF.

The rearrangement joins TRBV7-3 to TRBJ1-1; TRBD1 might be the D (5 bases). Deletions cut 2 bases from V and 5 bases from J, with 12 bases between. The germline gives CDR1 SGHTA, CDR2 FQGTGA. CDR3 length equals 14 residues. CDR3: CASSLVPGRTEAFF. DNA for the CDR3: TGTGCCAGCAGCTTAGTTCCAGGGCGAACTGAAGCTTTCTTT.

The chain combines TRBV7-6 with TRBJ2-3; 7 nucleotides agree with TRBD1. Per the germline V gene, CDR1 is SGHVS and CDR2 is FNYEAQ. The CDR3 spans 14 residues. V lost 0 bases to trimming and J lost 6 bases; unmatched junction nucleotides: 3. CDR3 coding DNA: TGTGCCAGCAGCTTAGCAGGGGGCGTTGATACGCAGTATTTT. It is translated as CASSLAGGVDTQYF.

Notes on this clone: The junction does not match germline at one end; this may be a read error. The chain carries TRBV7-9 and TRBJ2-1; 11 bases agree with TRBD2. The CDR3 spans 15 residues. Germline CDR1 is SEHNR and CDR2 is FQNEAQ (reference sequence). The CDR3 nucleotides are TGTTCCAGCAGCCCCGGGACTAGCGGTTACAATGAGCAGTTCTTC. Protein product: CSSSPGTSGYNEQFF.

The rearrangement links TRBV5-4 to TRBJ1-4, with D uncertain. V was cut by 3 bases and J by 3 bases, with 12 bases left in between. The length of the CDR3 is 15 residues. The V gene's germline CDR1 is SGHNT and CDR2 YYREEE (reference sequence). CDR3 amino acids: CASSSLGPANEKLFF. The CDR3 nucleotides read TGTGCCAGCAGCTCGTTGGGCCCGGCTAATGAAAAACTGTTTTTT.

The V call is TRBV4-1, the J call TRBJ1-5; tentatively, D is TRBD1 (6 bases). Trimming removed 4 bases from V and 7 bases from J, with 20 bases in between. CDR1 and CDR2 (germline): MGHRA, YSYEKL. CDR3 size: 16 residues. In DNA, the CDR3 is TGCGCCAGCAGCCCAGACACAGGGACGACGGGCCAGCCCCAGCATTTT. It encodes CASSPDTGTTGQPQHF.

This clone was detected a few times. The chain couples TRBV28 to TRBJ2-4; perhaps TRBD2 as D (5 bases). Per germline, CDR1 MDHEN and CDR2 SYDVKM. The germline V and J ends were trimmed by 6 bases and 0 bases, with 15 bases remaining between them. CDR3 length: 16 residues. The CDR3, as DNA: TGTGCCAGCAGCTCACTAGATTCCCTAGCCAAAAACATTCAGTACTTC. Protein sequence: CASSSLDSLAKNIQYF.

The chain combines TRBV18 with TRBJ2-2; 9 nucleotides agree with TRBD2. This CDR3 spans 16 amino acids. J lost 0 bases, V lost 3 bases, and 2 bases had no gene match. From germline, CDR1 is KGHSH and CDR2 LQKENI. The DNA of the CDR3 is TGTGCCAGCTCACCTAGCGGGGGCGCGAACACCGGGGAGCTGTTTTTT. Protein: CASSPSGGANTGELFF.

This clone was detected only a few times. The genes are TRBV6-1 and TRBJ2-7; 8 nucleotides agree with TRBD2. The CDR3 length is 16 residues. The V segment lost 1 base and the J segment 6 bases; nucleotides outside the gene matches: 11. From germline, CDR1 is MNHNS and CDR2 SASEGT. CDR3 nucleotides: TGTGCCAGCAGTGAAGGAGCGGGAGTAGGAGGTGGCGAGCAGTACTTC. It translates to CASSEGAGVGGGEQYF.

The genes are TRBV5-5 and TRBJ2-7, with TRBD1 matching over 7 bases. Germline assignment: CDR1 SGHKS and CDR2 YYEKEE (reference sequence). After removal of 0 bases from V and 0 bases from J, the junction contained 3 bases not matched to a gene. CDR3 length: 15 residues. CDR3 sequence (DNA): TGTGCCAGCAGCTTGGAATGGGACAGCTCCTACGAGCAGTACTTC. It specifies CASSLEWDSSYEQYF.

The chain is built from TRBV1 and TRBJ2-1; the table's D call, TRBD2, has no DNA check behind it. TRBV1 is annotated as a pseudogene. This CDR3 spans 17 amino acids. CDR3 sequence reads: CTSSQEGDSGTPREQFF. The CDR3, as DNA: TGCACCAGCAGCCAAGAAGGGGATAGCGGAACCCCAAGGGAGCAGTTCTTC.

The CDR3 protein is CASRGEVLSTEAFF. CDR3 nucleotide sequence: TGTGCCAGCAGGGGAGAAGTGCTGAGCACTGAAGCTTTCTTT. V is TRBV2 and J is TRBJ1-1, with D unclear. Deletions cut 6 bases from V and 4 bases from J, with 15 bases between. This CDR3 has 14 amino acids. Germline assignment: CDR1 SNHLY and CDR2 FYNNEI.

This chain connects TRBV4-1 to TRBJ2-5; 10 bases are a match to TRBD1. V lost 4 bases, J lost 11 bases, and 7 bases stayed unmatched. There are 13 residues in the CDR3. The germline V gene encodes CDR1 MGHRA and CDR2 YSYEKL. CDR3 in amino acids: CASSPGQGREQYF. The CDR3 bases are TGCGCCAGCAGCCCGGGACAGGGGCGTGAGCAGTACTTC.

The chain links TRBV7-3 to TRBJ1-6; 7 nucleotides agree with TRBD1. Germline V gives CDR1 SGHTA, CDR2 FQGTGA. Trimming took 5 bases from V and 7 from J; bases not matched to a gene: 5. This CDR3 spans 14 amino acids. In DNA, the CDR3 is TGTGCCAGCAGCACCGGGACAGCAAATTCACCCCTCCACTTT. It translates to CASSTGTANSPLHF.